Shown below are 20 T cell receptor beta chains from a single sample sequenced in a study of CD8 T cells in Susac syndrome. RNA amounts of 0.5 to 1 ug underwent reverse transcription with random hexamers. TCRdb used MiXCR to reprocess the immunoSEQ multiplex PCR reads, holding one entry per CDR3 protein. The sample holds 150,000 to 200,000 distinct CDR3 sequences, approximately 93% seen once. The sequencing sample was made of CD4+ T cells from PBMCs. These TCRs come from a human donor with multiple sclerosis.

The V gene is TRBV3-1, the J gene TRBJ2-7; a weak D match, TRBD2 (5 bases). CDR1 is LGHDT and CDR2 is YNNKEL in the germline V gene (reference sequence). Trimming removed 0 bases at V and 2 bases at J, with 8 bases between. The CDR3 runs to 14 residues. The CDR3 spells CASSQEGSAYEQYF. CDR3 in DNA: TGTGCCAGCAGCCAAGAAGGGAGTGCCTACGAGCAGTACTTC.

The chain combines TRBV6-5 with TRBJ2-7, with D uncertain. Germline assignment: CDR1 MNHEY and CDR2 SVGAGI. Trimming took 5 bases from V and 1 from J, leaving 12 bases between them. The CDR3 loop spans 14 amino acids. Written as DNA, the CDR3 is TGTGCCAGCAGTGGGTCTAAAAGATCCTACGAGCAGTACTTC. Residues: CASSGSKRSYEQYF.

V gene TRBV20-1 combines with J gene TRBJ1-4; D remains unclear. Germline lookup yields CDR1 DFQATT and CDR2 SNEGSKA (reference sequence). Trimming pared 3 bases from V and 0 bases from J, leaving 8 bases between. The CDR3 consists of 14 residues. The CDR3 is CSASTLATNEKLFF. The CDR3 nucleotides read TGCAGTGCTAGCACACTTGCAACTAATGAAAAACTGTTTTTT.

This rearrangement joins TRBV6-5 to TRBJ2-1; D gene ambiguous. Trimming stripped 6 bases from V and 4 bases from J, with 16 bases between. Germline CDR1 MNHEY, CDR2 SVGAGI. The CDR3 totals 15 residues. The CDR3 nucleotides read TGTGCCAGCAGGCCCGGCCGGCTTGCTTACAATGAGCAGTTCTTC. It specifies CASRPGRLAYNEQFF.

In DNA, the CDR3 is TGTGCCAGCAGCCAAAGGACAGGGGGTGGCTATGGCTACACCTTC. Its protein product is CASSQRTGGGYGYTF. This chain connects TRBV3-1 to TRBJ1-2; 10 bases match TRBD1. V trimming: 2 bases; J trimming: 4 bases; junction bases outside the gene matches: 4. There are 15 residues in the CDR3. Germline V gives CDR1 LGHDT, CDR2 YNNKEL (reference sequence). The entire variable domain, with the rest obtained from reference TRBV3-1 and TRBJ1-2, is as follows: DTAVSQTPKYLVTQMGNDKSIKCEQNLGHDTMYWYKQDSKKFLKIMFSYNNKELIINETVPNRFSPKSPDKAHLNLHINSLELGDSAVYFCASSQRTGGGYGYTFGSGTRLTVV.

This clonotype was seen just once. The CDR3 DNA reads as TGTGCCAGCACCACCCTGGCAGCTGTAGGCGAGCAGTACTTC. This sequence encodes CASTTLAAVGEQYF. This chain joins TRBV6-6 and TRBJ2-7; D is uncertain. V dropped 7 bases and J dropped 6 bases, with 19 bases sitting between them. This CDR3 has 14 amino acids. CDR1 and CDR2 from the germline V gene are MNHNY and SVGAGI (reference sequence).

As to this clonotype: The germline gene is not matched at one end of the junction; a read error may be the cause. This chain joins TRBV27 and TRBJ1-2; the D gene is possibly TRBD1 (5 bases). CDR3 size: 13 residues. Germline V gives CDR1 MNHEY, CDR2 SMNVEV (reference sequence). CDR3 region: CASSSGYNDGYTF. DNA for the CDR3: TGTGCCAGCAGTTCAGGGTATAACGATGGCTACACCTTC.

The V and J genes are TRBV15 and TRBJ2-1; no definite D call. Trimming pared 0 bases from V and 10 bases from J, leaving 7 bases between. The length of the CDR3 is 12 residues. Germline lookup yields CDR1 LNHNV and CDR2 YYDKDF (reference sequence). The CDR3, as DNA: TGTGCCACCAGCAGAGATCAACTCGAGCAGTTCTTC. It specifies CATSRDQLEQFF.

The V and J genes are TRBV29-1 and TRBJ2-3; perhaps TRBD1 as D (6 bases). The V end was cut by 5 bases, the J end by 5 bases, with 17 bases between. CDR1 is SQVTM, CDR2 ANQGSEA, per germline. The CDR3 is 14 amino acids. The CDR3 protein is CSVRAQGLGDTQYF. In DNA form, the CDR3 reads TGCAGCGTTCGGGCGCAGGGGTTGGGAGATACGCAGTATTTT.

The V call is TRBV5-4, the J call TRBJ2-2; 8 bases map to TRBD1. Germline loops: CDR1 SGHNT, CDR2 YYREEE (reference sequence). CDR3 length equals 15 residues. Trimming cost V 4 bases and J 5 bases; bases outside gene matches: 7. CDR3 sequence reads: CASSNGQGITGELFF. The CDR3 region has the DNA TGTGCCAGCAGCAATGGACAGGGAATAACCGGGGAGCTGTTTTTT.

This clonotype was picked up a small number of times. This chain joins TRBV20-1 and TRBJ2-7; D gene uncertain. The CDR3 spans 12 residues. Germline V gives CDR1 DFQATT, CDR2 SNEGSKA (reference sequence). Trimming took off 3 bases at V and 2 bases at J, with 8 bases between the two ends. The CDR3 bases are TGCAGTGCTAGGACTCTAACCTACGAGCAGTACTTC. Translating gives CSARTLTYEQYF.

This chain connects TRBV19 to TRBJ2-5; TRBD2 aligns across 10 bases. CDR1 and CDR2 (germline): LNHDA, SQIVND (reference sequence). Losses at the gene ends were 7 bases for V and 9 bases for J; bases not matched to a gene: 14. The CDR3 covers 15 residues. The CDR3 nucleotides read TGTGCCAGTACCCCTGGGACTAGCGAGACCAGGGCCCAGTACTTC. This translates into CASTPGTSETRAQYF.

The rearrangement joins TRBV5-6 to TRBJ1-5; a weak D match, TRBD1 (5 bases). Looked up from germline, CDR1 is SGHDT and CDR2 is YYEEEE. V dropped 0 bases and J dropped 4 bases, with 14 bases sitting between them. This CDR3 is built from 16 residues. CDR3 coding DNA: TGTGCCAGCAGCTTGGGGGGGTTGAGGGGTAATCAGCCCCAGCATTTT. As protein: CASSLGGLRGNQPQHF.

The chain employs TRBV7-9 and TRBJ1-4; a weak D match, TRBD1 (5 bases). Germline-derived CDR1 and CDR2 are SEHNR and FQNEAQ (reference sequence). This CDR3 region has 15 residues. V was clipped by 3 bases and J by 4 bases, with 12 bases between them. The CDR3 nucleotides read TGTGCCAGCAGCTTCCGGGGCTCGGGTAATGAAAAACTGTTTTTT. Translated: CASSFRGSGNEKLFF.

The chain joins TRBV3-1 to TRBJ2-3, with 8 bases aligning to TRBD2. Germline V lookup: CDR1 LGHDT, CDR2 YNNKEL (reference sequence). This CDR3 spans 16 amino acids. With 0 bases clipped from V and 5 bases from J, the junction kept 7 bases outside the gene matches. Here the CDR3 DNA reads TGTGCCAGCAGCCAAGATGTAGCTAGCGGGCGAGATACGCAGTATTTT. Translating gives CASSQDVASGRDTQYF.

The chain combines TRBV19 with TRBJ1-4, with a possible D match to TRBD1 (5 bases). The germline V gene encodes CDR1 LNHDA and CDR2 SQIVND (reference sequence). V lost 3 bases and J 7 bases, leaving 15 bases between the germline ends. The CDR3 covers 15 residues. For the CDR3, the DNA is TGTGCCAGTAGTATTCGGGACGCCGAAGGTGAAAAACTGTTTTTT. Its translation: CASSIRDAEGEKLFF.

This clonotype has a single count. V and J are TRBV5-4 and TRBJ2-1, with TRBD2 matching over 9 bases. This CDR3 comprises 18 residues. Germline V gene lookup returns CDR1 SGHNT and CDR2 YYREEE (reference sequence). The V segment lost 2 bases and the J segment 5 bases; nucleotides outside the gene matches: 14. CDR3 amino acids: CASSLYLNSGSGDNEQFF. DNA for the CDR3: TGTGCCAGCAGCTTATACTTAAATAGCGGGAGCGGCGACAATGAGCAGTTCTTC.

The rearrangement joins TRBV7-3 to TRBJ2-2, with D hard to call. The CDR3 covers 13 residues. Germline loops: CDR1 SGHTA, CDR2 FQGTGA. Trimming took off 3 bases at V and 1 base at J, with 3 bases between the two ends. CDR3 DNA: TGTGCCAGCAGCTTCCTGAACACCGGGGAGCTGTTTTTT. It translates to CASSFLNTGELFF.

The chain joins TRBV3-1 to TRBJ1-2; D call uncertain. Looked up from germline, CDR1 is LGHDT and CDR2 is YNNKEL (reference sequence). This CDR3 is built from 14 residues. V was trimmed by 1 base and J by 2 bases, leaving 8 bases between them. DNA of the CDR3: TGTGCCAGCAGCCAAGTCGGTCAAAACTATGGCTACACCTTC. Protein: CASSQVGQNYGYTF.

The chain uses TRBV3-1 and TRBJ2-7, with 9 positions matching TRBD2. The junction had 7 bases not matched to a gene; V was cut back by 4 bases and J by 3 bases. CDR3 length: 15 amino acids. CDR1 and CDR2 from the germline V gene are LGHDT and YNNKEL (reference sequence). CDR3: CASSPLSGGRYEQYF. CDR3 DNA sequence: TGTGCCAGCAGCCCCCTAAGCGGGGGGCGCTACGAGCAGTACTTC.